This T cell receptor beta chain comes out of a study of blood T cell repertoires in COVID-19. Turning to the study itself: PBMCs, B-cell-depleted T cells, or T cells provided the cDNA or gDNA that made up the material.

Using immunoSEQ multiplex PCR, the repertoire was profiled, and TCRdb retains in-frame clones only, with some absent. The profile shows 110,000 or so clones, about nine tenths of them singletons. V shed 3 bases and J 7 bases; nucleotides not matched to a gene: 3. The V gene's germline CDR1 is DFQATT and CDR2 SNEGSKA (reference sequence). The CDR3 has 14 residues. Material for sequencing was peripheral blood. The TCR was taken from a woman between 50 and 59 years old with acute or convalescent COVID-19. The chain joins TRBV20-1 to TRBJ1-6, with 10 bases lining up with TRBD1. Here the CDR3 reads CSASRGQGNSPLHF. The DNA of the CDR3 is TGCAGTGCTAGTAGGGGACAGGGGAATTCACCCCTCCACTTT.